The source of this T cell receptor (beta chain) is a study of shared clonotypes between healthy human individuals. Study as a whole: The plates for each donor numbered three CD4 naive, three CD4 memory, two CD8 naive and one CD8 memory. Study results and caveats: In contrast to clonotypes shared by all four donors, non-shared clonotypes had lower generation probabilities.

TCRdb keeps only in-frame clones here, not all; method: immunoSEQ multiplex PCR. The sample lists roughly 1,000,000 clones, about 84% occurring once. Caucasian adults living in Nashville, Tennessee, provided all samples. The V and J ends lost 4 bases and 10 bases, in that order; junction bases with no gene match: 8. Germline CDR1 and CDR2: MGHRA and YSYEKL. The CDR3 runs to 14 residues. Points on this clone: The antigen is unknown.

This chain links TRBV4-1 with TRBJ2-1; 9 nucleotides line up with TRBD2. What was sequenced was memory CD4+ T cells from PBMCs. Subset specified: CD45RA-negative fraction. This TCR was recovered from a man aged 18 to 30 in good health. Some clones in this sample may be carry-over from other donors' samples. The CDR3 DNA follows: TGCGCCAGCAGCCGGGCGGGAGGGCCGGGAGAGCAGTTCTTC. This encodes CASSRAGGPGEQFF.